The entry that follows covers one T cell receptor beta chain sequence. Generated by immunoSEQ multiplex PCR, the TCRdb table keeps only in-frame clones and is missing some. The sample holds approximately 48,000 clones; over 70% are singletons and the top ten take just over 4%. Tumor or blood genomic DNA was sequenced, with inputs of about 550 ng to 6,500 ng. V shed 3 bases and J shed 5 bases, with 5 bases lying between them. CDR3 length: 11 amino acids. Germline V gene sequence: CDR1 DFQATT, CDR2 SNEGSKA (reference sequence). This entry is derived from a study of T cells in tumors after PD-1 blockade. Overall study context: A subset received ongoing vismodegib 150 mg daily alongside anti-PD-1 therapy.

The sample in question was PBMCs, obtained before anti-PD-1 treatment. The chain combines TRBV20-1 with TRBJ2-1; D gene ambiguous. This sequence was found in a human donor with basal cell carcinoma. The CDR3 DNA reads TGCAGTGCTAGGGTAAACAATGAGCAGTTCTTC. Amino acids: CSARVNNEQFF.